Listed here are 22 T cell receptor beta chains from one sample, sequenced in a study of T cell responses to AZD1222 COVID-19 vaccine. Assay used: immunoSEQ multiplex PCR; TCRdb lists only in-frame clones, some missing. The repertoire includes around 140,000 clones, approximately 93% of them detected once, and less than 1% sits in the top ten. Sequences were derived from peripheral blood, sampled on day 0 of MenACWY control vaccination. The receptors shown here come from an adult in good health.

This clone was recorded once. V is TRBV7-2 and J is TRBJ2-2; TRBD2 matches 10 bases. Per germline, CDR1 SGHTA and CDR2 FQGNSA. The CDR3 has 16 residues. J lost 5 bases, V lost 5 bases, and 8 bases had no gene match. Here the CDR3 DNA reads TGTGCCAGCAGCCCCCCTAGCGGGAGTACGACCGGGGAGCTGTTTTTT. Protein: CASSPPSGSTTGELFF.

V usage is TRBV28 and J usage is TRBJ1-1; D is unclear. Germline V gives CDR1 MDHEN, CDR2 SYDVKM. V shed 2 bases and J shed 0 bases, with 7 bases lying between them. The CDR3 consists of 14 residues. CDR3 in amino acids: CASSLNSLNTEAFF. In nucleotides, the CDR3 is TGTGCCAGCAGTTTAAACAGTTTGAACACTGAAGCTTTCTTT.

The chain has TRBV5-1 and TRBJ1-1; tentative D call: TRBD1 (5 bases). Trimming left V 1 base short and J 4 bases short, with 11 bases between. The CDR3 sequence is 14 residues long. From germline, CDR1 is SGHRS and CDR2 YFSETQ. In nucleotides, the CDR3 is TGCGCCAGCAGCTTGACAGGAGGATCCACTGAAGCTTTCTTT. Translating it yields CASSLTGGSTEAFF.

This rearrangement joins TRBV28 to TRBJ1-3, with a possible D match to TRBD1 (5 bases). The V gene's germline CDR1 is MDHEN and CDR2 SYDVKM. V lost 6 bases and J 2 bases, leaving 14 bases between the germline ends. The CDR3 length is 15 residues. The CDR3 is CASSSLRGTGNTIYF. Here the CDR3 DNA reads TGTGCCAGCAGCTCCCTCCGGGGGACTGGAAACACCATATATTTT. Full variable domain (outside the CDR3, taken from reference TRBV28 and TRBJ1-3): DVKVTQSSRYLVKRTGEKVFLECVQDMDHENMFWYRQDPGLGLRLIYFSYDVKMKEKGDIPEGYSVSREKKERFSLILESASTNQTSMYLCASSSLRGTGNTIYFGEGSWLTVV.

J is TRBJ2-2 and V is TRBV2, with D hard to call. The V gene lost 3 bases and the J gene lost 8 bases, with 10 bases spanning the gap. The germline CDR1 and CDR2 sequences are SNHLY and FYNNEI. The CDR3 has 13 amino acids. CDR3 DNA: TGTGCCAGCAGTGACGACCGTTCAGGGGAGCTGTTTTTT. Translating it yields CASSDDRSGELFF.

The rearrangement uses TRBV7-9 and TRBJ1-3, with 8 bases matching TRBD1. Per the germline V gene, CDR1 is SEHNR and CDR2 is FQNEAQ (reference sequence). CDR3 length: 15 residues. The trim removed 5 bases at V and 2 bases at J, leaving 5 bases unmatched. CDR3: CASSRDRPTGNTIYF. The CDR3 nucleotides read TGTGCCAGCAGCAGGGACAGGCCAACTGGAAACACCATATATTTT.

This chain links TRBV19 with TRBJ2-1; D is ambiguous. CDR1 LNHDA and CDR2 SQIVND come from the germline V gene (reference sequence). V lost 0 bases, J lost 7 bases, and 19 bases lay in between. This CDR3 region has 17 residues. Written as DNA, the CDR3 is TGTGCCAGTAGTATAGATTTAAGGGCCAGGTTTGTGAATGAGCAGTTCTTC. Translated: CASSIDLRARFVNEQFF.

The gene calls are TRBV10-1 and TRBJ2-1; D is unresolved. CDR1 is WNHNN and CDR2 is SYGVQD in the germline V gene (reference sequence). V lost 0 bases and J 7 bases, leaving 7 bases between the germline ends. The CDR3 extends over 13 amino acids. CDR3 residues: CASSESPGNEQFF. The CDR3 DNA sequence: TGCGCCAGCAGTGAGTCGCCCGGGAATGAGCAGTTCTTC.

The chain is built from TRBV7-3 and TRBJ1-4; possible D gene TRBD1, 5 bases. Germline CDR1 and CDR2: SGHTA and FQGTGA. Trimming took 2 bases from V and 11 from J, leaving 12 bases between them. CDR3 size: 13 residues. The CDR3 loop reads CASSLGDGLKLFF. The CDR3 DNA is TGTGCCAGCAGCTTAGGGGACGGTCTGAAACTGTTTTTT.

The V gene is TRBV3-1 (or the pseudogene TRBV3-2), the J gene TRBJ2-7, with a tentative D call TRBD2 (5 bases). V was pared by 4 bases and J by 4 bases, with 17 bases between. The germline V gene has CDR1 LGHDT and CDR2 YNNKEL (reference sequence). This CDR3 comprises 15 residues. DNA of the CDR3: TGTGCCAGCAGCCCCTTAGGAGAGGGTCCGTACGAGCAGTACTTC. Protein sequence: CASSPLGEGPYEQYF.

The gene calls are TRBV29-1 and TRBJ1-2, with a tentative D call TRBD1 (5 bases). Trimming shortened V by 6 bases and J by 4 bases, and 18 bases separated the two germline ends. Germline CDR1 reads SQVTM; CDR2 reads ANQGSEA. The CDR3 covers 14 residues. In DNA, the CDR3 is TGCAGCGTAGTTTATGGGGGGGAGGGCTATGGCTACACCTTC. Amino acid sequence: CSVVYGGEGYGYTF.

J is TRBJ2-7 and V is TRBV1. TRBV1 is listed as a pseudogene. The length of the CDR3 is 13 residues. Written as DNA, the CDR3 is TGCACCAGCAGCCTCCATTCCCGTTACGAGCAGTACTTC. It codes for CTSSLHSRYEQYF.

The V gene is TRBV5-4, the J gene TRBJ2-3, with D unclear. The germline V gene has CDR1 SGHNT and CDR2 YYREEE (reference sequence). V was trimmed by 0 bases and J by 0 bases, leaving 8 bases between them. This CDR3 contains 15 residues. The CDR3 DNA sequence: TGTGCCAGCAGCTTGGTGACCACTAGCACAGATACGCAGTATTTT. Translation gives CASSLVTTSTDTQYF.

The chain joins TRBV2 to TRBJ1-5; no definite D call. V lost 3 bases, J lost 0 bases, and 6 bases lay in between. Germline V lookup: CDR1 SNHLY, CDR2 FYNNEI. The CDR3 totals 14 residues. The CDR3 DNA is TGTGCCAGCAGTGACGTAATTAGCAATCAGCCCCAGCATTTT. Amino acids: CASSDVISNQPQHF.

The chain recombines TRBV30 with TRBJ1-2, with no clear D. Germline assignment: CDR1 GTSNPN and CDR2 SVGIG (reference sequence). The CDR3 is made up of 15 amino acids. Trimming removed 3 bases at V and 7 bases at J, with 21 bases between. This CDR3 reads CAWSLPPEYLGGYTF. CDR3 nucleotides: TGTGCCTGGAGCCTTCCTCCCGAGTATCTAGGTGGCTACACCTTC.

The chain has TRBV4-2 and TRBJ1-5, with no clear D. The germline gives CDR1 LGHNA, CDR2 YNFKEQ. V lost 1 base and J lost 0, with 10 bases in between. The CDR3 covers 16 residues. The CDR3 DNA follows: TGTGCCAGCAGCCAAGGTGGACGGTTTAGCAATCAGCCCCAGCATTTT. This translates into CASSQGGRFSNQPQHF.

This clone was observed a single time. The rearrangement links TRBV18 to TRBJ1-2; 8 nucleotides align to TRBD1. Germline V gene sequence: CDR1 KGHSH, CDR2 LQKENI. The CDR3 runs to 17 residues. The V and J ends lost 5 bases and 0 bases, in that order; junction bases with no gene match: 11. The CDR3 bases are TGTGCCAGCTCATCCGGGACAGGCACCTTAGCTAACTATGGCTACACCTTC. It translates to CASSSGTGTLANYGYTF.

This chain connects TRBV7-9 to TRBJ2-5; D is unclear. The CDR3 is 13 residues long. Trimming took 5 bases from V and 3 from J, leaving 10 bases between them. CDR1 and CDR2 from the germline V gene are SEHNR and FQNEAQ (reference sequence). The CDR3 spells CASSPVLKETQYF. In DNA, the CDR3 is TGTGCCAGCAGCCCCGTACTAAAAGAGACCCAGTACTTC.

The CDR3 bases are TGCGCCAGCAGCACGACTAGCGGAGACACCGGGGAGCTGTTTTTT. The encoded protein is CASSTTSGDTGELFF. The chain links TRBV10-2 to TRBJ2-2; 9 bases agree with TRBD2. Looked up from germline, CDR1 is WSHSY and CDR2 is SAAADI. V dropped 6 bases and J dropped 3; count of bases not matched to a gene: 5. The CDR3 length is 15 residues.

The CDR3 nucleotides read TGCGCCAGCAGCTTGGGGGGAGCGGGAGGTGATGAGCAGTTCTTC. Amino acids: CASSLGGAGGDEQFF. The chain couples TRBV5-1 to TRBJ2-1, with TRBD2 identical over 9 bases. Germline V gives CDR1 SGHRS, CDR2 YFSETQ. The V and J ends lost 0 bases and 8 bases, in that order; junction bases with no gene match: 6. The CDR3 runs to 15 residues.

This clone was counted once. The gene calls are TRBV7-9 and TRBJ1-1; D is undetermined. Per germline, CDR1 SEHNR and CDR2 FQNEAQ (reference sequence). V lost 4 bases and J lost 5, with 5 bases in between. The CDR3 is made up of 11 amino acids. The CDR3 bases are TGTGCCAGCAGCTCCCGAACTGAAGCTTTCTTT. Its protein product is CASSSRTEAFF.

The CDR3 bases are TGCGCCAGCAGACACCGTCCGGTCGGGGAGACCCAGTACTTC. Its protein is CASRHRPVGETQYF. The chain couples TRBV23-1 to TRBJ2-5; D not resolved. TRBV23-1 is identified as an open reading frame with a role that is uncertain. Trimming took 6 bases from V and 5 from J, leaving 16 bases between them. This CDR3 has 14 residues.